The 2 T cell receptor beta chains below were found in one sample sequenced in a study of graft-versus-host responses after intestinal transplantation. For these TCRs, the target antigens are not known. Clones were sequenced by immunoSEQ multiplex PCR, and TCRdb holds only the in-frame ones, with some missing. The table records some 90,000 clones, 80% to 95% of them present only once. This specimen consisted of unstimulated CD8+ T cells sorted from spleen or lymph node cells, obtained before transplant. The receptors come from a human donor who was the organ donor for an intestinal transplant.

The rearrangement uses TRBV5-6 and TRBJ2-7; D gene uncertain. V was shortened by 3 bases and J by 5 bases, with 15 bases between the two germline ends. The length of the CDR3 is 14 residues. Germline assignment: CDR1 SGHDT and CDR2 YYEEEE. DNA for the CDR3: TGTGCCAGCAGCTCATTTCAGGATTGGAACGAGCAGTACTTC. Amino acids: CASSSFQDWNEQYF.

The genes are TRBV10-3 and TRBJ1-5; D not certain. The CDR3 runs 13 residues. In germline, CDR1 is ENHRY, CDR2 SYGVKD. V was clipped by 2 bases and J by 5 bases, with 7 bases between them. CDR3 sequence reads: CAISEDSHQPQHF. The CDR3 DNA reads as TGTGCCATCAGTGAGGACTCCCATCAGCCCCAGCATTTT.